Each of the 8 T cell receptor beta chains below was sequenced from the same sample in a study of blood T cell repertoires in COVID-19 (dated by TCRdb to the early 2020s). Library prep was done by the immunoSEQ multiplex PCR assay. Not all clones reach the TCRdb copy of this immuneACCESS table, which keeps in-frame sequences only. Checked studies attribute under half of the gap to unresolved V genes and leave the rest unexplained. Here the sample has a few hundred thousand clones; around nine tenths occur a single time. Around 14% of the sample lies in the top ten. The sample consisted of peripheral blood. These receptors came from a woman between 70 and 85 years old with COVID-19, enrolled during active disease.

This CDR3 is CASSPDSIYGYTF. The CDR3 DNA reads as TGTGCCAGTAGTCCGGACAGCATCTATGGCTACACCTTC. This chain uses TRBV19 with TRBJ1-2; D possibly corresponds to TRBD1 (6 bases). The V end was cut by 5 bases, the J end by 4 bases, with 11 bases between. The CDR3 sequence is 13 residues long. Looked up from germline, CDR1 is LNHDA and CDR2 is SQIVND (reference sequence).

This sequence joins TRBV7-2 and TRBJ1-2; D may be TRBD1 (5 bases). V lost 1 base, J lost 8 bases, and 11 bases lay in between. Germline loops: CDR1 SGHTA, CDR2 FQGNSA. This CDR3 region has 13 residues. CDR3 nucleotides: TGTGCCAGCAGCTTAGATGGGGCGGTCGGCTACACCTTC. Translation gives CASSLDGAVGYTF.

The chain couples TRBV18 to TRBJ1-5, with TRBD1 matching 9 bases. Trimming removed 4 bases from V and 9 bases from J; junction bases left unmatched: 10. Germline lookup yields CDR1 KGHSH and CDR2 LQKENI. The CDR3 contains 15 residues. The CDR3 bases are TGTGCCAGCTCACGAGGACAGGGGATCATAGGGCCCCAGCATTTT. Translation: CASSRGQGIIGPQHF. The full variable domain, completed using reference TRBV18 and TRBJ1-5, is NAGVMQNPRHLVRRRGQEARLRCSPMKGHSHVYWYRQLPEEGLKFMVYLQKENIIDESGMPKERFSAEFPKEGPSILRIQQVVRGDSAAYFCASSRGQGIIGPQHFGDGTRLSIL.

The rearrangement joins TRBV6-5 to TRBJ2-1, with 8 bases identical to TRBD1. The CDR3 totals 14 residues. Germline CDR1 MNHEY, CDR2 SVGAGI. V lost 7 bases to trimming and J lost 5 bases; unmatched junction nucleotides: 7. In nucleotides, the CDR3 is TGTGCCAGCACCGCCGACAGGGGAAACAATGAGCAGTTCTTC. It specifies CASTADRGNNEQFF.

This chain links TRBV9 with TRBJ2-3, with a weak D call TRBD1 (5 bases). CDR3 size: 13 residues. V was pared by 0 bases and J by 9 bases, with 11 bases between. Germline loops: CDR1 SGDLS, CDR2 YYNGEE. The CDR3 DNA sequence: TGTGCCAGCAGCGTAGAGGGGCACGAGACGCAGTATTTT. It translates to CASSVEGHETQYF.

The gene calls are TRBV29-1 and TRBJ2-7; D possibly corresponds to TRBD1 (5 bases). The CDR3 is 16 residues long. V was clipped by 1 base and J by 2 bases, with 18 bases between them. Germline CDR1 is SQVTM and CDR2 is ANQGSEA. This CDR3 reads CSVEAGSRDSTYEQYF. The CDR3 DNA reads TGCAGCGTTGAAGCTGGGTCACGCGACAGCACCTACGAGCAGTACTTC.

This clone came up once. The CDR3 spells CASSIPGRQSAEAFF. In DNA form, the CDR3 reads TGTGCCAGCAGCATCCCGGGTCGACAGAGCGCTGAAGCTTTCTTT. V usage is TRBV7-9 and J usage is TRBJ1-1; maybe TRBD1 (5 bases). This CDR3 region has 15 residues. The V gene's germline CDR1 is SEHNR and CDR2 FQNEAQ (reference sequence). The ends were cut back, 5 bases at V and 6 bases at J, with 19 bases in the middle.

This clone was seen more than once but under ten times. This chain connects TRBV12-5 to TRBJ1-1, with 7 bases matching TRBD1. Germline V gene lookup returns CDR1 LGHNT and CDR2 FRNRAP. V gave up 2 bases and J gave up 7 bases; unmatched junction bases: 13. The CDR3 extends over 16 amino acids. CDR3 sequence reads: CASGLKPGGSLFEAFF. CDR3 DNA: TGTGCTAGTGGTTTGAAACCAGGGGGGTCCCTTTTTGAAGCTTTCTTT. The whole variable domain, remainder taken from reference TRBV12-5 and TRBJ1-1, is DARVTQTPRHKVTEMGQEVTMRCQPILGHNTVFWYRQTMMQGLELLAYFRNRAPLDDSGMPKDRFSAEMPDATLATLKIQPSEPRDSAVYFCASGLKPGGSLFEAFFGQGTRLTVV.